This T cell receptor beta chain is from a study of IL-32 and malignant T cell survival in cutaneous lymphoma (dated by TCRdb to the early 2020s). Study-wide context: Whether the surviving TCR Vbeta+ T cells in IL-32 cultures were the malignant clone rather than benign T cells sharing that Vbeta was tested by high-throughput TCR sequencing. A couple of CTCL donors were studied by high-throughput TCR sequencing, confirming IL-32beta supported malignant T cell survival in vitro.

The germline ends are 11 bases apart after V is trimmed by 5 bases and J by 9 bases. CDR1 and CDR2 are read off the germline V gene (reference sequence) as MNHNY and SVGAGI. From its cysteine to its phenylalanine, the CDR3 spans 12 amino acids. Just the 36-base CDR3 DNA is kept, in frame starting at base 1. A remark on this clone: Its antigen specificity is not known. Base-call qualities are not available, and no considerably larger clone is one nucleotide away.

Broader findings and caveats from the paper: The exact culture duration for the TCR-sequenced samples was not stated in the methods. Persistence of malignant T cell TCRs after in vitro culture with IL-32beta was shown by TCR sequencing. IL-32beta appeared to support malignant T cell survival in vitro by inducing large CD14+ antigen-presenting cells that reduced apoptosis. The kinetics of enhanced malignant T cell survival in culture varied somewhat between CTCL blood donors.

Genomic DNA was extracted with the QIAamp DNA Mini kit and profiled by immunoSEQ using roughly 100-450 ng of DNA template. Entries here come from immuneACCESS through TCRdb and include only in-frame sequences with V and J called. Some clones fail to appear in such tables; in the studies checked, an unresolved V gene covers under half of the shortfall, and the cause of the remainder is unknown. This sample gives 2,200 or so clones in total; 82% of them show up just once. 45% to 70% of the sample lies in the top ten. Blood samples came from patients with leukemic cutaneous T cell lymphoma (Sezary syndrome) treated at a US cutaneous lymphoma program. Peripheral blood mononuclear cells were isolated from patient blood by Ficoll centrifugation.

The chain is encoded by TRBV6-6 joined to TRBJ2-1; matching of 5 bases hints at TRBD2 as the D gene. The material sequenced was blood, taken on day 0. This clonotype originated in a human donor with cutaneous T cell lymphoma. The nucleotide sequence is given as TGTGCCAGCAGTACCCCGGCGGGTGAGCAGTTCTTC. Its translation is CASSTPAGEQFF.